The 22 T cell receptor beta chains listed next were all sequenced from one sample in a study of beta chain features in type 1 diabetes. cDNA synthesis used the whole RNA isolate, giving expressed TCRB sequences. TCRdb's copy holds only in-frame clones and misses some; the assay was immunoSEQ multiplex PCR. The sample shows roughly 150,000 clones, approximately 8.7% of them seen only once. These TCRs are of unknown antigen specificity. Overall study results and limits: Among patients with Type 1 diabetes, TCRB CDR3s were moderately but significantly shorter in every one of the four CD4+ subsets.

The sequenced material came from central memory CD4+ T cells from blood. The source of these receptors is a woman aged 25-40 years with type 1 diabetes.

This clone was observed a few times. The CDR3 loop reads CASSLTDTNTEAFF. CDR3 DNA: TGTGCCAGCAGCTTGACCGACACCAACACTGAAGCTTTCTTT. The V and J genes are TRBV9 and TRBJ1-1, with unresolved D. Germline V gene data show CDR1 as SGDLS and CDR2 as YYNGEE. V was cut by 4 bases and J by 2 bases, with 12 bases left in between. The CDR3 contains 14 residues.

This clone showed up just a few times. The chain couples TRBV6-6 to TRBJ2-5; TRBD1 aligns across 7 bases. Judging by the DNA end, TRBJ2-7 fits better; the J call may be wrong. Per germline, CDR1 MNHNY and CDR2 SVGAGI (reference sequence). The CDR3 spans 13 residues. The CDR3 DNA reads TGTGCCAGCAGTTCTGCAGGGGGCTACGAGCAGTACTTC. Translated, it gives CASSSAGGYEQYF.

This clone has only a few counts. The CDR3 loop reads CASSLAGGRETQYF. In DNA, the CDR3 is TGTGCCAGCAGTTTGGCAGGGGGTCGGGAGACCCAGTACTTC. The V and J genes are TRBV28 and TRBJ2-5; 7 bases match TRBD1. The germline gives CDR1 MDHEN, CDR2 SYDVKM. Trimming took 3 bases from V and 5 from J; bases not matched to a gene: 6. CDR3 length equals 14 residues.

This sequence joins TRBV7-2 and TRBJ2-1; 11 bases map to TRBD2. Germline CDR1 reads SGHTA; CDR2 reads FQGNSA. The J segment lost 0 bases and the V segment lost 1 base, leaving 8 bases of the junction unmatched. This CDR3 has 19 amino acids. CDR3 amino acids: CASSLVLLAGVGSYNEQFF. CDR3 DNA sequence: TGTGCCAGCAGCTTAGTCCTACTAGCGGGAGTTGGCTCCTACAATGAGCAGTTCTTC.

In this sample, this clone turned up a few times. The gene calls are TRBV30 and TRBJ1-1; D unclear. CDR3 length: 15 amino acids. CDR1 GTSNPN and CDR2 SVGIG come from the germline V gene (reference sequence). V was trimmed by 1 base and J by 0 bases, leaving 12 bases between them. CDR3 sequence (DNA): TGTGCCTGGAGTGGCCCAGGAAGTTTGAACACTGAAGCTTTCTTT. Its protein is CAWSGPGSLNTEAFF. Looking up the rest from reference TRBV30 and TRBJ1-1 gives the full variable domain: SQTIHQWPATLVQPVGSPLSLECTVEGTSNPNLYWYRQAAGRGLQLLFYSVGIGQISSEVPQNLSASRPQDRQFILSSKKLLLSDSGFYLCAWSGPGSLNTEAFFGQGTRLTVV.

This rearrangement joins TRBV19 to TRBJ2-5; 9 positions match TRBD2. With 4 bases clipped from V and 1 base from J, the junction kept 1 base outside the gene matches. CDR1 and CDR2 from the germline V gene are LNHDA and SQIVND (reference sequence). The CDR3 has 14 amino acids. The CDR3 protein is CASSKAGGQETQYF. CDR3 bases: TGTGCCAGTAGTAAAGCGGGAGGCCAAGAGACCCAGTACTTC.

V gene TRBV7-9 combines with J gene TRBJ1-2; D might be TRBD1 (6 bases). The V and J ends lost 0 bases and 6 bases respectively, with 23 bases between them. The CDR3 loop spans 18 amino acids. Germline V gene sequence: CDR1 SEHNR, CDR2 FQNEAQ (reference sequence). The CDR3, as DNA: TGTGCCAGCAGCTTAGCCCGTCTGTGGGGGGGCAGTAAGGATGGCTACACCTTC. It yields the protein CASSLARLWGGSKDGYTF.

V is TRBV12-5 and J is TRBJ2-5, with D possibly being TRBD1 (6 bases). Trimming removed 5 bases at V and 2 bases at J, with 9 bases between. CDR3 length: 13 residues. Looked up from germline, CDR1 is LGHNT and CDR2 is FRNRAP. The CDR3 nucleotides are TGTGCTAGTGGTCACGGACAGCAAGAGACCCAGTACTTC. Translated: CASGHGQQETQYF.

This clone was recorded a few times. The genes are TRBV15 and TRBJ1-1, with 8 bases identical to TRBD1. CDR1 LNHNV and CDR2 YYDKDF come from the germline V gene (reference sequence). There are 15 residues in the CDR3. The trim removed 5 bases at V and 1 base at J, leaving 6 bases unmatched. The CDR3: CATSFRTGWNTEAFF. CDR3 DNA sequence: TGTGCCACCAGCTTTCGGACAGGGTGGAACACTGAAGCTTTCTTT. The entire variable domain, with the rest obtained from reference TRBV15 and TRBJ1-1, is as follows: DAMVIQNPRYQVTQFGKPVTLSCSQTLNHNVMYWYQQKSSQAPKLLFHYYDKDFNNEADTPDNFQSRRPNTSFCFLDIRSPGLGDTAMYLCATSFRTGWNTEAFFGQGTRLTVV.

The J gene is TRBJ1-3, the V gene TRBV7-8; the D gene is possibly TRBD1 (5 bases). The CDR3 covers 15 residues. Trimming removed 1 base from V and 0 bases from J, with 7 bases in between. CDR1 and CDR2 (germline): SGHVS, FQNEAQ. This chain's CDR3 is CASSLGRVSGNTIYF. DNA for the CDR3: TGTGCCAGCAGCTTAGGCAGGGTCTCTGGAAACACCATATATTTT.

The chain carries TRBV4-1 and TRBJ2-7; D not certain. CDR1 and CDR2 from the germline V gene are MGHRA and YSYEKL. Between the trimmed V and J ends, which lost 2 bases and 4 bases, there was a span of 9 bases. The length of the CDR3 is 13 residues. CDR3: CASSQQIGYEQYF. CDR3 DNA sequence: TGCGCCAGCAGCCAACAAATCGGGTACGAGCAGTACTTC.

This chain links TRBV4-2 with TRBJ2-1; D is uncertain. Germline V gene data show CDR1 as LGHNA and CDR2 as YNFKEQ. V was trimmed by 0 bases and J by 5 bases, leaving 11 bases between them. The CDR3 has 15 residues. CDR3 nucleotide sequence: TGTGCCAGCAGCCAAGATAGCCGAAACGACAATGAGCAGTTCTTC. It yields the protein CASSQDSRNDNEQFF.

This clone appeared a few times. The rearrangement links TRBV5-1 to TRBJ1-1; no definite D call. The germline V and J ends were trimmed by 2 bases and 3 bases, with 11 bases remaining between them. The CDR3 contains 14 residues. The germline gives CDR1 SGHRS, CDR2 YFSETQ. CDR3: CASSLADIYTEAFF. The CDR3, as DNA: TGCGCCAGCAGCTTAGCAGACATCTACACTGAAGCTTTCTTT.

The V call is TRBV21-1, the J call TRBJ1-1. TRBV21-1 is shown as a pseudogene. This CDR3 comprises 13 residues. This chain's CDR3 is CASSKERHTEAFF. CDR3 sequence (DNA): TGTGCCAGCAGCAAAGAGCGCCACACTGAAGCTTTCTTT.

There are a few counts of this clone. The chain combines TRBV7-2 with TRBJ1-5; a possible D gene is TRBD1 (6 bases). Germline loops: CDR1 SGHTA, CDR2 FQGNSA. The CDR3 has 14 amino acids. V lost 4 bases, J lost 5 bases, and 12 bases lay in between. This chain's CDR3 is CASSSTGLYQPQHF. CDR3 in DNA: TGTGCCAGCAGCTCAACAGGGTTATATCAGCCCCAGCATTTT.

This clone was observed a few times. Here the CDR3 reads CASSVAPGLASVSYNEQFF. The CDR3 DNA is TGTGCCAGCAGCGTAGCACCCGGACTCGCATCGGTCTCCTACAATGAGCAGTTCTTC. The chain uses TRBV9 and TRBJ2-1, with TRBD2 as a possible D gene (5 bases). CDR1 and CDR2 from the germline V gene are SGDLS and YYNGEE. With 0 bases removed from V and 0 bases from J, the gap between germline ends came to 19 bases. This CDR3 is built from 19 residues.

This clone has only a few counts. The chain recombines TRBV11-2 with TRBJ2-7; 9 bases line up with TRBD1. This CDR3 has 18 residues. V was clipped by 2 bases and J by 4 bases; unmatched bases: 15. Germline V CDR1 and CDR2: SGHAT, FQNNGV. CDR3 in DNA: TGTGCCAGCAGCTTATTGAGGACAGGGACAGGGAGAATTTACGAGCAGTACTTC. This codes for CASSLLRTGTGRIYEQYF.

This CDR3 reads CASSSKVQGLNTEAFF. The CDR3 DNA is TGTGCCAGCAGCTCGAAAGTACAGGGCTTGAACACTGAAGCTTTCTTT. The chain joins TRBV11-1 to TRBJ1-1; perhaps TRBD1 as D (6 bases). This CDR3 is built from 16 residues. Germline lookup yields CDR1 SGHAT and CDR2 FQDESV (reference sequence). Trimming removed 4 bases at V and 0 bases at J, with 15 bases between.

This sequence joins TRBV6-5 and TRBJ1-5, with 7 bases aligning to TRBD1. V trimming: 2 bases; J trimming: 5 bases; junction bases outside the gene matches: 9. The CDR3 consists of 16 residues. Per the germline V gene, CDR1 is MNHEY and CDR2 is SVGAGI. The CDR3 DNA follows: TGTGCCAGCAGTTACCCGAGGGACAGTCGATATCAGCCCCAGCATTTT. It encodes CASSYPRDSRYQPQHF.

In this sample, this clone turned up a few times. The V call is TRBV7-3, the J call TRBJ2-3; 7 bases fit TRBD1. V lost 5 bases, J lost 2 bases, and 10 bases stayed unmatched. The CDR3 runs 16 residues. CDR1 is SGHTA and CDR2 is FQGTGA in the germline V gene. CDR3 sequence (DNA): TGTGCCAGCAGCCCCAAGGGGGCGTCGGTCACAGATACGCAGTATTTT. It translates to CASSPKGASVTDTQYF.

The chain carries TRBV29-1 and TRBJ2-3, with TRBD1 matching over 9 bases. Germline CDR1 and CDR2: SQVTM and ANQGSEA. The CDR3 loop spans 14 amino acids. V lost 6 bases and J lost 2; bases outside the gene matches: 6. The CDR3 spells CSVVGQGNTDTQYF. CDR3 sequence (DNA): TGCAGCGTCGTGGGACAGGGAAACACAGATACGCAGTATTTT.

V usage is TRBV19 and J usage is TRBJ2-6; TRBD2 is a possible D gene (6 bases). The CDR3 runs to 16 residues. CDR1 is LNHDA and CDR2 is SQIVND in the germline V gene (reference sequence). Trimming left V 5 bases short and J 0 bases short, with 11 bases between. The CDR3 sequence: CASSGGGVSGANVLTF. CDR3 DNA: TGTGCCAGTAGTGGCGGCGGGGTCTCTGGGGCCAACGTCCTGACTTTC.